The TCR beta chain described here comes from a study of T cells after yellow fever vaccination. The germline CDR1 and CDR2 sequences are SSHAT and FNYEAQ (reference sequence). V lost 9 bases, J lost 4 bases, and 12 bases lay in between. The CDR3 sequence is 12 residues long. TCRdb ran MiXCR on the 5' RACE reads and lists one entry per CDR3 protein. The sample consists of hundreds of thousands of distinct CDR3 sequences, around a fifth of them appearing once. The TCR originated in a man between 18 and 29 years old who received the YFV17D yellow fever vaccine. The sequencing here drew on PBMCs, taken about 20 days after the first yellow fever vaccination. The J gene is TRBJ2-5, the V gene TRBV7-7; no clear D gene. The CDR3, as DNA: TGTGCCAGAGGAATTGTGCGAGAGACCCAGTACTTC. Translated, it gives CARGIVRETQYF.